The entry that follows covers one T cell receptor beta chain sequence. CDR3 length: 14 amino acids. Germline V gene lookup returns CDR1 GTSNPN and CDR2 SVGIG (reference sequence). Germline trimming cut 1 base from V and 3 bases from J; bases unmatched to any gene: 1. This specimen comes from a study of T cells after somatic rescue of genetic block. Sequenced by immunoSEQ multiplex PCR; TCRdb stores in-frame clones only, minus some. The sample has some 74,000 clones, roughly 91% seen once. The genes are TRBV30 and TRBJ2-4, with TRBD2 matching over 9 bases. The sequenced sample consisted of peripheral blood mononuclear cells (PBMCs). The receptor was isolated from a man aged 25-45 years. The CDR3 spells CAWSETSGKNIQYF. CDR3 in DNA: TGTGCCTGGAGTGAGACTAGCGGCAAAAACATTCAGTACTTC.